Listed below are T cell receptor beta chains from one sample, sequenced in a study of blood T cell repertoires in COVID-19. The assay was immunoSEQ multiplex PCR, and TCRdb's table has in-frame clones only and misses some. The sample has 310,000 or so clones, roughly 82% seen once. Sequencing was performed on peripheral blood. Source of these receptors: a woman aged 45 to 65 with acute or convalescent COVID-19. Each CDR3 is given with its conserved first and last residue. D genes are given only for firm matches. Not all rows give a size; the values are once, few, many and, for expanded clones, a class.

>TRBJ2-4|TRBV29-1|-|-
TGCAGCGTTGATCATGGCAGGGCCAAAAACATTCAGTACTTC
CSVDHGRAKNIQYF
>TRBJ2-5|TRBV5-1|-|TRBD2
TGCGCCAGCAGCTCCGGACTAGCGGGGACCCTCCAAGAGACCCAGTACTTC
CASSSGLAGTLQETQYF
>TRBJ2-7|TRBV5-4|-|-
TGTGCCAGCAGCCCGGGGTTCCGGTACTACGAGCAGTACTTC
CASSPGFRYYEQYF
>TRBJ1-4|TRBV9|-|-
TGTGCCAGCAGCGTAACGGGATTTAATGAAAAACTGTTTTTT
CASSVTGFNEKLFF
>TRBJ2-7|TRBV4-3|-|-
TGCGCCAGCAGCCAAAGCGTGGGTTACGAGCAGTACTTC
CASSQSVGYEQYF
>TRBJ1-4|TRBV25-1|-|-
TGTGCCAGCAGTGAATTCCCCACAACTAATGAAAAACTGTTTTTT
CASSEFPTTNEKLFF
>TRBJ2-1|TRBV2|-|-
TGTGCCAGCAGTTACGTCGGGAGTCCGTACAATGAGCAGTTCTTC
CASSYVGSPYNEQFF
>TRBJ2-1|TRBV4-1|-|-
TGCGCCAGCAGCCAAGATATTTTGGAAGGCGGCTACAATGAGCAGTTCTTC
CASSQDILEGGYNEQFF
>TRBJ2-1|TRBV19|-|-
TGTGCCAGTAGTTTGACAGTAAACTCCTACAATGAGCAGTTCTTC
CASSLTVNSYNEQFF
>TRBJ2-2|TRBV9|-|TRBD2
TGTGCCAGCAGCGTCGGACTAGTCTCCACCGGGGAGCTGTTTTTT
CASSVGLVSTGELFF
>TRBJ2-7|TRBV27|-|TRBD2
TGTGCCAGCAGTTTAGTCTCGGTAGCGGGATACGAGCAGTACTTC
CASSLVSVAGYEQYF
>TRBJ2-7|TRBV5-1|-|-
TGCGCCAGCAGCTTGTCGGGGGATAGCGGTTACGAGCAGTACTTC
CASSLSGDSGYEQYF
>TRBJ1-2|TRBV27|-|-
TGTGCCAGCAGTTCGAGCCCATATGGCTACACCTTC
CASSSSPYGYTF
>TRBJ2-5|TRBV12-3/TRBV12-4|-|-
TGTGCCAGCAAGACAGATCAAGAGACCCAGTACTTC
CASKTDQETQYF
>TRBJ2-7|TRBV5-3|-|TRBD2
TGTGCCAGAAGCTTGGGGCGGGAGGGTGCCTACGAGCAGTACTTC
CARSLGREGAYEQYF
>TRBJ2-7|TRBV19|few|TRBD2
TGTGCCAGTAGTATTGGGTTGGTAGCGGGAGGCCCAGTACACGAGCAGTACTTC
CASSIGLVAGGPVHEQYF
>TRBJ2-3|TRBV30|-|TRBD2
TGTGCCTGGAGCCCCAAGGGACTAGCGGGAGACACAGATACGCAGTATTTT
CAWSPKGLAGDTDTQYF
>TRBJ2-3|TRBV7-3|-|TRBD1
TGTGCCAGCAGCCGGACAGGGGGCTTCACAGATACGCAGTATTTT
CASSRTGGFTDTQYF
>TRBJ2-2|TRBV7-8|-|TRBD2
TGTGCCAGCAGCTTACCACGGGAGGGGGTTTCCACCGGGGAGCTGTTTTTT
CASSLPREGVSTGELFF
>TRBJ2-5|TRBV18|-|TRBD2
TGTGCCAGCTCACCACCGGCCGGGAGGGGGGAGACCCAGTACTTC
CASSPPAGRGETQYF
>TRBJ1-1|TRBV7-9|-|-
TGTGCCAGCAGCCCCGGGAGATTGGAATCTGCCGCTGAAGCTTTCTTT
CASSPGRLESAAEAFF
>TRBJ2-1|TRBV24-1|-|TRBD2
TGTGCCACCGGACGAACTAGCGGGAGGGACAATGAGCAGTTCTTC
CATGRTSGRDNEQFF
>TRBJ2-2|TRBV7-9|-|-
TGTGCCAGCAGCTTAAGGCAGGGTTCCGGGGAGCTGTTTTTT
CASSLRQGSGELFF
>TRBJ2-1|TRBV7-9|-|TRBD1
TGTGCCAGCAGCCTTTACTCTCGGGACAGTAATGAGCAGTTCTTC
CASSLYSRDSNEQFF
>TRBJ2-1|TRBV5-1|-|-
TGCGCCAGCAGCCCAGGGACTCGGGAGCAGTTCTTC
CASSPGTREQFF
>TRBJ2-7|TRBV18|-|TRBD2
TGTGCCAGCTCAGACCGGGGGAAAACGCTAGCGGGAAACGAGCAGTACTTC
CASSDRGKTLAGNEQYF
>TRBJ1-4|TRBV4-2|-|-
TGTGCCAGCAGCCAAGGGGTCGGTAGGGACACATTTAATGAAAAACTGTTTTTT
CASSQGVGRDTFNEKLFF
>TRBJ2-7|TRBV4-3|-|-
TGCGCCAGCAGCCAAGATCTAGGGGCCATATACGAGCAGTACTTC
CASSQDLGAIYEQYF
>TRBJ1-1|TRBV14|-|TRBD1
TGTGCCAGCAGCCCATACAGGGGGACTGAAGCTTTCTTT
CASSPYRGTEAFF
>TRBJ2-1|TRBV4-1|-|-
TGCGCCAGCAGCCAAGTCCGGGAGCCTGGGCAGTTCTTC
CASSQVREPGQFF
>TRBJ1-6|TRBV12-3/TRBV12-4|-|-
TGTGCCAGCAGAACTCAGGCCTATGGGCCCCTCCACTTT
CASRTQAYGPLHF
>TRBJ2-4|TRBV27|-|TRBD1
TGTGCCAGCAGTCCTCGGACAGGGGAAAACATTCAGTACTTC
CASSPRTGENIQYF
>TRBJ2-2|TRBV2|-|TRBD2
TGTGCCAGCAGTGTTGAGCGGGAGCCCACCGGGGAGCTGTTTTTT
CASSVEREPTGELFF
>TRBJ1-1|TRBV5-5|-|-
TGTGCCAGCAGCCCCGACAGAGACACTGAAGCTTTCTTT
CASSPDRDTEAFF
>TRBJ1-2|TRBV7-2|-|-
TGTGCCAGCAGCTTAGGGGCTGGCTACACCTTC
CASSLGAGYTF
>TRBJ1-1|TRBV4-3|-|-
TGCGCCAGCAGCCAAGATCCGACAGCCCTAACTGAAGCTTTCTTT
CASSQDPTALTEAFF
>TRBJ1-4|TRBV2|-|-
TGTGCCAGCAGTGATGAGGGGAGGAAACTGTTTTTT
CASSDEGRKLFF
>TRBJ1-5|TRBV6-2/TRBV6-3|-|-
TGTGCCAGCAGTTATGGCGGGTTTACGCCCCAGCATTTT
CASSYGGFTPQHF
>TRBJ2-2|TRBV7-9|-|TRBD1
TGTGCCAGCAGCTACTACAGGACAGGGGACACCGGGGAGCTGTTTTTT
CASSYYRTGDTGELFF
>TRBJ2-7|TRBV5-1|-|TRBD2
TGCGCCAGCAGCTTGCGAGTAGCGGGAGACTACGAGCAGTACTTC
CASSLRVAGDYEQYF
>TRBJ2-7|TRBV7-2|few|TRBD1
TGTGCCAGCAGCCCGGGACAGCAATCCTACGAGCAGTACTTC
CASSPGQQSYEQYF
>TRBJ1-3|TRBV28|-|-
TGTGCCAGCAGTACCCCCCCAGTCTCTGGAAACACCATATATTTT
CASSTPPVSGNTIYF
>TRBJ1-2|TRBV5-6|-|-
TGTGCCAGCAGCCCCCGATACAGGGTGGACTATGGCTACACCTTC
CASSPRYRVDYGYTF
>TRBJ2-7|TRBV7-2|-|-
TGTGCCAGCAGCCCGCAGTCGCGTGTCGGGAAAGAGCAGTACTTC
CASSPQSRVGKEQYF
>TRBJ2-3|TRBV5-1|-|TRBD1
TGCGCCAGTACCTCGGGACAGGGGACAGATACGCAGTATTTT
CASTSGQGTDTQYF
>TRBJ1-6|TRBV27|-|-
TGTGCCAGCAGTTTCTGGGAGGAGCAGACGAATTCACCCCTCCACTTT
CASSFWEEQTNSPLHF
>TRBJ1-3|TRBV18|-|-
TGTGCCAGCTCACCCTTTACTGGTACCGGAAACACCATATATTTT
CASSPFTGTGNTIYF
>TRBJ1-1|TRBV5-1|once|TRBD1
TGCGCCAGCGCGGGACAGGGAATAAATGAAGCTTTCTTT
CASAGQGINEAFF
>TRBJ2-1|TRBV5-1|few|-
TGCGCCAGCAGCTTGGTGGACTACTACAATGAGCAGTTCTTC
CASSLVDYYNEQFF
>TRBJ2-7|TRBV6-5|-|-
TGTGCCAGCAGTTACACGGCAGGAACTTACGAGCAGTACTTC
CASSYTAGTYEQYF
>TRBJ1-3|TRBV19|-|-
TGTGCCAGTAGTATAACCCGGAGCTCTGGAAACACCATATATTTT
CASSITRSSGNTIYF
>TRBJ1-1|TRBV15|-|-
TGTGCCACCAGCAGAGAGATTGGGGAGGGGTTCCGTGAAGCTTTCTTT
CATSREIGEGFREAFF
>TRBJ2-7|TRBV5-6|-|-
TGTGCCAGCAGCTTGCAGGGACTCGGCGAGCAGTACTTC
CASSLQGLGEQYF
>TRBJ2-2|TRBV5-1|-|TRBD1
TGCGCCAGCGGAAGACAGGGGGCTAACGCCGGGGAGCTGTTTTTT
CASGRQGANAGELFF
>TRBJ2-7|TRBV5-1|-|TRBD2
TGCGCCAGCAGCTCCGGGACTAGCGGGGCCATCTACGAGCAGTACTTC
CASSSGTSGAIYEQYF
>TRBJ1-2|TRBV5-1|-|-
TGCGCCAGCAGCTCCGCGGACAGATACGATGGCTACACCTTC
CASSSADRYDGYTF
>TRBJ1-6|TRBV2|-|-
TGTGCCAGCAGTGTGGGAGGAGGTAATTCACCCCTCCACTTT
CASSVGGGNSPLHF